The sample holds a few counts of the clone carrying this T cell receptor (beta chain). The antigen is undetermined. In the same sample, other DNA sequences code for this CDR3. The CDR3 has 16 amino acids. Per germline, CDR1 MNHEY and CDR2 SMNVEV (reference sequence). J gave up 2 bases and V 4 bases, and 5 bases lay outside the gene matches. This sample was taken from a study of beta chain features in type 1 diabetes. At the level of the study: When patients were set against healthy donors, age, gender and cell yields were similar.

Findings of the study overall: PCR, the amplification step, might favor shorter templates, equally in patients and controls.

The study reverse transcribed the entire isolated RNA, so it sequenced expressed TCRB transcripts. Mean read depth for naive, central memory and regulatory T cell samples was a few million reads. Sequencing was performed with immunoSEQ multiplex PCR; in TCRdb, only in-frame clones are kept and a portion is missing. This table has about 320,000 clones, 14% appearing once. The rearrangement joins TRBV27 to TRBJ2-2; TRBD2 agrees at 9 bases. Sequenced: central memory CD4+ T cells from blood. This receptor was identified in a man aged 30-40 years in good health. Here the CDR3 DNA reads TGTGCCAGCAGTTCCCCTAGCGGGGTTAACACCGGGGAGCTGTTTTTT. Amino acid sequence: CASSSPSGVNTGELFF.